This T cell receptor beta chain is from a study of PD-1 blockade in classical Hodgkin lymphoma. The overall study: Nivolumab 3 mg/kg was given intravenously every 2 weeks. Study-wide results and limits: Possible causes of repertoire differences, disease activity or prior therapy, remain undefined. The study reported lower baseline TCR diversity in newly diagnosed patients than in healthy donors.

For this clone: Its antigen is as yet unknown.

TCRdb's table, derived via immunoSEQ multiplex PCR, lists solely in-frame clones and lacks some. In the table there are some 22,000 clones, 74% of which are singletons. In every patient, relapse followed autologous stem cell transplantation, while exposure to brentuximab vedotin differed. The sample in question was peripheral blood mononuclear cells (PBMCs), obtained at baseline. The TCR sequence derives from a human donor with classical Hodgkin lymphoma.

In nucleotides, the CDR3 is TGTGCCACCCAAGGGAGGGGGCTCACTGAAGCTTTCTTT. Its protein product is CATQGRGLTEAFF. The chain joins TRBV19 to TRBJ1-1, with TRBD1 identical over 7 bases. Germline CDR1 is LNHDA and CDR2 is SQIVND (reference sequence). The length of the CDR3 is 13 residues. Losses at the gene ends were 10 bases for V and 4 bases for J; bases not matched to a gene: 9.